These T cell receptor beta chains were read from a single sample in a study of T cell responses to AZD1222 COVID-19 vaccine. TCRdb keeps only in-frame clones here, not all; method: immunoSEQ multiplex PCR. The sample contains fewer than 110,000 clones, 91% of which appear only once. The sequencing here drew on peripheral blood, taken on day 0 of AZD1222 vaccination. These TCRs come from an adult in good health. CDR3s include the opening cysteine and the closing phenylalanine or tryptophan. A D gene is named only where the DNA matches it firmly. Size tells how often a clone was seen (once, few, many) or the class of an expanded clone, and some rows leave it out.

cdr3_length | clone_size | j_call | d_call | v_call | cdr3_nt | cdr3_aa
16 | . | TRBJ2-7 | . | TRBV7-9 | TGTGCCAGCAGCGCCTTCTTTTGGGCCTCCTCCTACGAGCAGTACTTC | CASSAFFWASSYEQYF
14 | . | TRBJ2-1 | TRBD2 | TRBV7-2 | TGTGCCAGCAGCTTAGCGGGAGGGGTCAATGAGCAGTTCTTC | CASSLAGGVNEQFF
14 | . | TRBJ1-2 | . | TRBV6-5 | TGTGCCAGCAGCCCCTCGACAACTAACTATGGCTACACCTTC | CASSPSTTNYGYTF
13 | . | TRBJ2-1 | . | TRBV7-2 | TGTGCCAGCAGCTTAAATGACAGGAATGAGCAGTTCTTC | CASSLNDRNEQFF
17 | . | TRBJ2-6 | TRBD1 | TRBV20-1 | TGCAGTGCTAGTAGGCCGACAGGGTTCGTTGGGGCCAACGTCCTGACTTTC | CSASRPTGFVGANVLTF
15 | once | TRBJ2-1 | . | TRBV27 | TGTGCCAGCAGCCAAACAGCGGGCCGATACAATGAGCAGTTCTTC | CASSQTAGRYNEQFF
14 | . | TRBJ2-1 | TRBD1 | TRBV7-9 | TGTGCCAGCCCCCACGAACAGGGGCCCAATGAGCAGTTCTTC | CASPHEQGPNEQFF
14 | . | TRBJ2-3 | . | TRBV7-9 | TGTGCCAGCAGCTTAGGGACGGGCACAGATACGCAGTATTTT | CASSLGTGTDTQYF
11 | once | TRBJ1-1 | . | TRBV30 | TGTGCCTGGGGGAGGAACACTGAAGCTTTCTTT | CAWGRNTEAFF
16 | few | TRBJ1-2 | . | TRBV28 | TGTGCCAGCAGTCAACTAACAGGGTATGGTAACTATGGCTACACCTTC | CASSQLTGYGNYGYTF
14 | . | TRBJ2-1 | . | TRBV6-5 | TGTGCCAGCTCGCTGGGGCAGCGGTACAATGAGCAGTTCTTC | CASSLGQRYNEQFF
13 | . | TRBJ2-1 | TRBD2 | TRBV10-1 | TGCGCCAGCAGTCTAGCGGGAGTTAATGAGCAGTTCTTC | CASSLAGVNEQFF
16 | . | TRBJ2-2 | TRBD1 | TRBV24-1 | TGTGCCACCAGTGATACGGGACAGGGTGGGACCGGGGAGCTGTTTTTT | CATSDTGQGGTGELFF
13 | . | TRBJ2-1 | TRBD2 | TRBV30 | TGTGCCTGGGAAGGACTAGCGGGCTATGAGCAGTTCTTC | CAWEGLAGYEQFF
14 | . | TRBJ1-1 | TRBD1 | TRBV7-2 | TGTGCCAGCAGCTTGGGGACAGGGAACACTGAAGCTTTCTTT | CASSLGTGNTEAFF
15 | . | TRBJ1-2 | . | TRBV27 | TGTGCCAGCATACCCCGATACGGGGTCGGGTATGGCTACACCTTC | CASIPRYGVGYGYTF
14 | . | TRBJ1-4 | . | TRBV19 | TGTGCCAGTAGTATAGACCACAAGAATGAAAAACTGTTTTTT | CASSIDHKNEKLFF
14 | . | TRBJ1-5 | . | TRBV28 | TGTGCCAGCAGTTTCCGACCACTAAATCAGCCCCAGCATTTT | CASSFRPLNQPQHF
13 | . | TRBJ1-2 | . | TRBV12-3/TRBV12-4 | TGTGCCAGCAGTATAGGACGGTCCTATGGCTACACCTTC | CASSIGRSYGYTF
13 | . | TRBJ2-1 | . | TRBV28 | TGTGCCAGCAGTATTCGACAGGTCGATGAGCAGTTCTTC | CASSIRQVDEQFF
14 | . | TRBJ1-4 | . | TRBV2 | TGTGCCAGCTGCAGGACCCAATCCAATGAAAAACTGTTTTTT | CASCRTQSNEKLFF
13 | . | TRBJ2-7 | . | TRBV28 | TGTGCCACCCTCCCGGCGGAGTCCTACGAGCAGTACTTC | CATLPAESYEQYF
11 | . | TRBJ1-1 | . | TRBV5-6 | TGTGCCAGCAGCTCCGGGGTCGAAGCTTTCTTT | CASSSGVEAFF
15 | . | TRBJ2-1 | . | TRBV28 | TGTGCCAGCAGGGAGGAACAGGGAAAGTACAATGAGCAGTTCTTC | CASREEQGKYNEQFF
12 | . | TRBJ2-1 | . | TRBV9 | TGTGCCAGCAGCGTAGGGTTACGGGAGCAGTTCTTC | CASSVGLREQFF
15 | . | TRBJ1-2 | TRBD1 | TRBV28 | TGTGCCAGCAGTTCCGGGACAGGGGGACTGGGAGGCTACACCTTC | CASSSGTGGLGGYTF
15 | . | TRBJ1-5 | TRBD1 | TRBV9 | TGTGCCAGCAGCGTGGGGACAGGGGATAATCAGCCCCAGCATTTT | CASSVGTGDNQPQHF
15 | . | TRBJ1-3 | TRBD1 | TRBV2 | TGTGCCAGCAAGGCGGGACAGGGAACCGGAAACACCATATATTTT | CASKAGQGTGNTIYF
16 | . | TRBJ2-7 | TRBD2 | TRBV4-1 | TGCGCCAGCAGCCAAAGGGGACTAGCGGCCTCCTACGAGCAGTACTTC | CASSQRGLAASYEQYF
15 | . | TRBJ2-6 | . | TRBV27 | TGTGCCAGCAGTCCCAGTCAGGCTGGGGCCAACGTCCTGACTTTC | CASSPSQAGANVLTF
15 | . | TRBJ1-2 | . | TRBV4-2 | TGTGCCAGCAGCCAAGAGGGCGGGGGATTAGGAGGCTACACCTTC | CASSQEGGGLGGYTF
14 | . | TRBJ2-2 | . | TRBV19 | TGTGCCAGTAGTATGGAGGGGGCGTTGGGGGAGCTGTTTTTT | CASSMEGALGELFF
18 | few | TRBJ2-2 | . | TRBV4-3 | TGCGCCAGCAGCCAAGATAATCAGGGTGTCCCCAGGGCCGGGGAGCTGTTTTTT | CASSQDNQGVPRAGELFF
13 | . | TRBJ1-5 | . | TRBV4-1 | TGCGCCAGCAGCCAGGGTTTCAATCAGCCCCAGCATTTT | CASSQGFNQPQHF
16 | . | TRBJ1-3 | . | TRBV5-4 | TGTGCCAGCAGCTTGGGACAGGCGATCTCTGGAAACACCATATATTTT | CASSLGQAISGNTIYF
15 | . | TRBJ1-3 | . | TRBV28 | TGTGCCAGCAGTCTGACAGGTTCTACTGGAAACACCATATATTTT | CASSLTGSTGNTIYF
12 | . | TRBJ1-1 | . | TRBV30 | TGTGCCTGGACCGGCAGGGGTACTGAAGCTTTCTTT | CAWTGRGTEAFF
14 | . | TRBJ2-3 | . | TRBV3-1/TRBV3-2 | TGTGCCACCCATGCCAACCCGGTATGGGATACGCAGTATTTT | CATHANPVWDTQYF
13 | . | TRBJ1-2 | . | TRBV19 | TGTGCCAGTATGTTTCAGGGTGCAAAAAGCTACACCTTC | CASMFQGAKSYTF
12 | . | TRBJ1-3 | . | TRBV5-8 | TGTGCCAGCAGCTTACATGGAAACACCATATATTTT | CASSLHGNTIYF
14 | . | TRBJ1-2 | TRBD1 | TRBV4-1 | TGCGCCAGCAGCCGAGAGACAGGGGTAGGTGGCTACACCTTC | CASSRETGVGGYTF
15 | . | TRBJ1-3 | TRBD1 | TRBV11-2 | TGTGCCAGCAGTCGGGTACAGGGGACTGGAAACACCATATATTTT | CASSRVQGTGNTIYF
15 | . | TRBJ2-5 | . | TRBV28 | TGTGCCAGCAGTTTAGGGACCCATGGAGTGAAGACCCAGTACTTC | CASSLGTHGVKTQYF
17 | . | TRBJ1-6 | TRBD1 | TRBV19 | TGTGCCAGTAGTCCGAAAGGGGGACAGGAGGTGAATTCACCCCTCCACTTT | CASSPKGGQEVNSPLHF
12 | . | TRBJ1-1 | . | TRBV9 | TGTGCCAGCAGCGTATTAGTGGGTGAAGCTTTCTTT | CASSVLVGEAFF
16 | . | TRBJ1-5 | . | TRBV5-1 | TGCGCCAGCAGCTTGTTAGGTGGTAGCAGCAATCAGCCCCAGCATTTT | CASSLLGGSSNQPQHF
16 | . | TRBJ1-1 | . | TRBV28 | TGTGCCAGCAGTTCCCCCCCCGGCAGGGGGAACACTGAAGCTTTCTTT | CASSSPPGRGNTEAFF
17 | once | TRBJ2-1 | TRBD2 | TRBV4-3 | TGCGCCAGCAGCCAGTCTAGCGGGAGGGCCCCCGGGAATGAGCAGTTCTTC | CASSQSSGRAPGNEQFF
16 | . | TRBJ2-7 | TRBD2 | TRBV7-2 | TGTGCCAGCAGCTTATCCCCAGCGGGAGGGCAGGACGAGCAGTACTTC | CASSLSPAGGQDEQYF
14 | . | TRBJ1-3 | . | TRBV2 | TGTGCCAGCAGTGAAGATGGCGCTGGAAACACCATATATTTT | CASSEDGAGNTIYF
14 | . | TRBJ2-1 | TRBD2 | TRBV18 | TGTGCCAGCCATCGCAGCGGGACCCCCAATGAGCAGTTCTTC | CASHRSGTPNEQFF
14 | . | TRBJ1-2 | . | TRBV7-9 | TGTGCCAGCAGCTTCCCCGGACAGATCGGTGGCTACACCTTC | CASSFPGQIGGYTF
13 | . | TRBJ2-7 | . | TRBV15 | TGTGCCACCAGCAGACAGATGAGCTACGAGCAGTACTTC | CATSRQMSYEQYF
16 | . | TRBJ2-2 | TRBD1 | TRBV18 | TGTGCCAGCTCACCACCGACAGGGGACGGCACCGGGGAGCTGTTTTTT | CASSPPTGDGTGELFF
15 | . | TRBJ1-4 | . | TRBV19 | TGTGCCAGTAGTATGGCAGGCACAGGAAATGAAAAACTGTTTTTT | CASSMAGTGNEKLFF
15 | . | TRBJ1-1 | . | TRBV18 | TGTGCCAGCTCACCGCTAGACAGTATGAACACTGAAGCTTTCTTT | CASSPLDSMNTEAFF
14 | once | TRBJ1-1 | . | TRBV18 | TGTGCCAGCTCACCGGACACCTTGAACACTGAAGCTTTCTTT | CASSPDTLNTEAFF
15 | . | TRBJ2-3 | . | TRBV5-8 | TGTGCCAGCAGCATGGGGCCTACTAGCACAGATACGCAGTATTTT | CASSMGPTSTDTQYF
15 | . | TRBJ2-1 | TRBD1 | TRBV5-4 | TGTGCCAGCAGGTTACAGGGGGCGCAGTTAAGTGAGCAGTTCTTC | CASRLQGAQLSEQFF
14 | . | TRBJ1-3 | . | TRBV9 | TGTGCCAGCAGCCCCACGAACCTTGGAAACACCATATATTTT | CASSPTNLGNTIYF